These T cell receptor beta chains were read from a single sample in a study of blood T cell repertoires in COVID-19. Produced via immunoSEQ multiplex PCR; TCRdb's table is partial and in-frame only. Of around 70,000 clones in the sample, 60% to 85% were seen once. The source material was peripheral blood. The receptor set was obtained from a man between 65 and 79 years old with acute or convalescent COVID-19. Both conserved end residues are part of each CDR3. A D gene is named only where the DNA matches it firmly. Size is stated for part of the rows, as once, few or many counts, or as a class when the clone is expanded.

v_call: TRBV19; j_call: TRBJ2-2; clone_size: .; d_call: .; cdr3_aa: CASSISVGELFF; cdr3_nt: TGTGCCAGTAGTATTAGCGTCGGGGAGCTGTTTTTT
v_call: TRBV5-1; j_call: TRBJ1-4; clone_size: .; d_call: .; cdr3_aa: CASSLGGATNEKLFF; cdr3_nt: TGCGCCAGCAGCTTGGGCGGTGCAACTAATGAAAAACTGTTTTTT
v_call: TRBV10-3; j_call: TRBJ2-1; clone_size: .; d_call: TRBD2; cdr3_aa: CAIRTGGYNEQFF; cdr3_nt: TGTGCCATCAGGACGGGAGGGTACAATGAGCAGTTCTTC
v_call: TRBV7-6; j_call: TRBJ2-2; clone_size: .; d_call: .; cdr3_aa: CASSLSSRLVNTGELFF; cdr3_nt: TGTGCCAGCAGCTTATCCTCAAGACTAGTGAACACCGGGGAGCTGTTTTTT
v_call: TRBV28; j_call: TRBJ1-4; clone_size: .; d_call: .; cdr3_aa: CASSPYRQENEKLFF; cdr3_nt: TGTGCCAGCAGTCCATATAGACAGGAGAATGAAAAACTGTTTTTT
v_call: TRBV19; j_call: TRBJ2-1; clone_size: .; d_call: TRBD2; cdr3_aa: CASSLQDAAGRNEQFF; cdr3_nt: TGTGCCAGTAGCTTACAAGACGCAGCGGGACGGAATGAGCAGTTCTTC
v_call: TRBV7-3; j_call: TRBJ2-2; clone_size: once; d_call: .; cdr3_aa: CASSLSRVTGELFF; cdr3_nt: TGTGCCAGCAGCTTATCGAGAGTGACCGGGGAGCTGTTTTTT
v_call: TRBV27; j_call: TRBJ2-1; clone_size: .; d_call: TRBD2; cdr3_aa: CASKGWTSGTNEQFF; cdr3_nt: TGTGCCAGCAAGGGCTGGACTAGCGGGACTAATGAGCAGTTCTTC
v_call: TRBV6-2/TRBV6-3; j_call: TRBJ2-5; clone_size: .; d_call: TRBD2; cdr3_aa: CASSWGLAGVQETQYF; cdr3_nt: TGTGCCAGCAGTTGGGGACTAGCGGGAGTCCAAGAGACCCAGTACTTC
v_call: TRBV19; j_call: TRBJ2-1; clone_size: .; d_call: TRBD1; cdr3_aa: CASSIFGTDYNEQFF; cdr3_nt: TGTGCCAGTAGTATCTTCGGGACAGACTACAATGAGCAGTTCTTC
v_call: TRBV28; j_call: TRBJ2-7; clone_size: .; d_call: TRBD2; cdr3_aa: CASSTHVTSVSDEQYF; cdr3_nt: TGTGCCAGCAGCACCCACGTGACTAGCGTGTCGGACGAGCAGTACTTC